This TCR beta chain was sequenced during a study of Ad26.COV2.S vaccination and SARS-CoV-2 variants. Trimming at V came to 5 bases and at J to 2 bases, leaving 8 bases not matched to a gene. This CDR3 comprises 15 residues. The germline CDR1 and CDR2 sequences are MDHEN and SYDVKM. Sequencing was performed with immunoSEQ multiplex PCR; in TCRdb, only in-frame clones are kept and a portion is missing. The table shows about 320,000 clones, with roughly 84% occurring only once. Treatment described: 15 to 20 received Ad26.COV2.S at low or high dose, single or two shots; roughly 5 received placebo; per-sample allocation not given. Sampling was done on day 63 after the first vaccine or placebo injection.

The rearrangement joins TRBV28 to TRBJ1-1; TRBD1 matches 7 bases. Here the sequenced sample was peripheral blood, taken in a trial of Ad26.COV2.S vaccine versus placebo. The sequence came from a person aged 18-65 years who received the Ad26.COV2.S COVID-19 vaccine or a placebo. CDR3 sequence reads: CASSHHGTVNTEAFF. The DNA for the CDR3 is TGTGCCAGCAGTCACCACGGGACAGTAAACACTGAAGCTTTCTTT.